This T cell receptor beta chain is drawn from a study of blood T cell repertoires in COVID-19. Across the study: Whether acute or convalescent, the COVID-19 samples came from the United States, Italy and Spain. From T cells, B-cell-depleted T cells, or PBMCs came the material, which was cDNA or gDNA.

This clone appeared a single time. Method: immunoSEQ multiplex PCR; TCRdb's copy keeps in-frame clones and lacks some. The sample shows tens of thousands of clones, 65% to 85% of them seen only once. Germline lookup yields CDR1 SGHTA and CDR2 FQGNSA. The CDR3 is 14 amino acids. Trimming at V came to 6 bases and at J to 2 bases, leaving 4 bases not matched to a gene. The receptor's source is a woman aged 55-69 years with acute or convalescent COVID-19. Sequencing input: peripheral blood. This rearrangement joins TRBV7-2 to TRBJ2-1, with 7 bases lining up with TRBD1. CDR3 nucleotides: TGTGCCAGCAGACTCCAGGGGGCCTACAATGAGCAGTTCTTC. It is translated as CASRLQGAYNEQFF.